This T cell receptor (beta chain) was captured in a study of cytomegalovirus exposure and HLA in healthy donors (dated by TCRdb to 2017 to 2019). A note on the overall study: An earlier analysis of roughly 500 of the donors reported 276 Gb of sequence data and some 100 million unique TCR beta sequences from 150 million to 200 million T cells. Approximately 310 gigabases of sequencing data and 91 million or so unique TCR sequences made up an early release that covered 500 to 650 HLA-typed donors. Of the approximately 400 genotyped donors, approximately 83% fell in the genetic ancestry cluster associated with self-reported Caucasian donors. The aim of the study was to test whether cataloging public T cell receptors could identify signatures of past pathogen exposure. The study used immunosequencing to profile the T cell repertoires of approximately 690 subjects and linked those repertoires to cytomegalovirus serostatus. A separate validation cohort of 90 to 150 different subjects was used in addition to the roughly 670-subject first cohort. To predict cytomegalovirus infection status, the study brought together high-throughput TCR immunosequencing, statistical association of individual TCRs with disease status, and machine learning. A later analysis re-analyzed previously published TCR beta repertoires from hundreds of donors and added high-resolution HLA genotyping to study TCR occurrence patterns. The later analysis used no new phenotypic data to find candidate immune exposures, relying instead on TCR beta sequences and their occurrence across donors. In an earlier analysis of roughly 580 of the donors, high-throughput TCR beta sequencing was used to judge whether each TCR beta V gene segment behaved as functional or pseudogenic. Alongside the repertoire data, information on donor age, sex, ethnicity and CMV serostatus was compiled. A later genetic analysis used genome-wide SNP genotypes for about three fifths of the 666 donors, treating that subset as a discovery cohort. All discovery cohort repertoires had been generated on a single sequencing platform. HLA typing included class I and class II loci at four-digit resolution. The number of typed donors differed by locus: roughly 620-630 for A, B, C, DRB1 and DQB1; 500 to 550 for DQA1; 606 for DPA1; and roughly 470 for DPB1. Because of strong linkage in the cohort, four to six DR-DQ haplotypes were treated as single units for association and clustering. Among about 360 genotyped donors of the cohort, an average of approximately 250,000 unique TCR beta nucleotide sequences were sequenced per donor, roughly a sixth of them non-productive. The paper as a whole reports these results and caveats: Because counts were too low, about 18 rarely observed V segments, including chromosome 9 orphons, were excluded from the earlier analysis of 587 of the donors. This cohort had only TCR beta chains sequenced, and the lack of alpha or paired-chain data limited which features could be detected. In both the original and validation cohorts, the classifier was reported to diagnose cytomegalovirus status with high specificity and sensitivity. In the study, some 180 TCR beta chains were listed as associated with cytomegalovirus. The sequencing pipeline was judged likely to have produced a cluster of highly shared sequence variants as a technical artifact. Broadly in line with IMGT annotations, most TCR beta V segments showed up in productive rearrangements about 90% or about 30% of the time in an earlier analysis of around 600 of the donors. Some IMGT-functional V segments, including TRBV6-2 and TRBV6-3, could not be distinguished by the 87-base-pair reads and were therefore excluded. Sequencing depth was assumed to be roughly uniform across donors in the presence/absence analyses, though that assumption may not hold. A later analysis reported that several top co-occurrence clusters appeared linked to parvovirus B19, influenza, CMV and Epstein-Barr virus. Across donors, most TCR sequences were observed very rarely, whereas some public TCRs were present in many individuals. A later analysis found that TCR association rates varied across HLA loci, with DRB1 alleles showing the most associated TCRs and HLA-C alleles the fewest. A few of the identified cytomegalovirus-associated TCR beta chains were confirmed in vitro to be specific for cytomegalovirus antigens. Compared with equally common non-associated chains, HLA-associated TCR beta chains in a later analysis were more clonally expanded and had lower generation probabilities. The authors suggested that the approach could potentially be generalized to other disease states and immunological phenotypes. Because HLA typing was missing for some donors at each locus, association tests included only the typed subset. Linkage disequilibrium might explain the correlated functional status among segregating V segments, but an unknown experimental factor could not be ruled out. Strong co-occurrence of HLA alleles, especially DR and DQ, made assigning TCR associations to individual alleles difficult. A later genetic analysis associated a missense DCLRE1C variant with V-gene and J-gene trimming of TCR beta chains, and an independent cohort replicated the association. In a later genetic analysis, fewer N-insertions in productive TCRs were reported among donors in an Asian-associated ancestry cluster than the roughly 640-donor mean. The only immune exposure information available for the cohort was CMV serostatus. A later analysis found that most CMV-associated TCR beta chains appeared HLA-restricted, with HLA associations seemingly driven largely by CMV exposure. At a false discovery rate of 0.05, a later analysis linked 15,000 to 20,000 TCR beta sequences to specific HLA alleles. A further reported finding was that TCR beta sequences accurately predicted the HLA-A and HLA-B alleles for most subjects in the first cohort.

The library came from the immunoSEQ multiplex PCR assay. The multiplex PCR relied on a mix of 60 forward primers for TCR Vbeta segments and 13 reverse primers for TCR Jbeta segments. The CDR3 region of rearranged TCR beta genes was amplified from genomic DNA by a multiplex PCR assay. Amplified TCR beta libraries were sequenced as 87-base-pair reads on the Illumina HiSeq System. Processing in the source paper ran as follows. In a later analysis, about 80 million unique TCR beta chains were counted across the 500 to 700 repertoires, and approximately 11 million of these chains were shared by at least two donors. Raw reads were error-corrected and collapsed into unique sequences by a nearest-neighbor algorithm in which closely related sequences were merged to remove PCR and sequencing errors. To assign V, D and J gene segments, CDR3 sequences were aligned to IMGT reference sequences. Each retained sequence needed at least a six-nucleotide match to both a V gene segment and a J gene segment. Rearrangements were classified as productive when the CDR3 lacked stop codons and remained in frame with V and J, and all other rearrangements were classified as non-productive. Following IMGT convention, CDR3 was defined as the stretch from the second conserved V-encoded cysteine up to the conserved J-encoded phenylalanine. In an earlier analysis of approximately 590 of the donors, sequences lacking an unambiguous match to a single V gene segment were excluded. An earlier analysis of 587 of the donors called V segments functional above 56.7% productive rearrangements and segregating when the between-donor standard deviation exceeded 5%. A statistical classification framework was built to diagnose cytomegalovirus status from the catalog of TCR beta chain sequences. A later analysis assigned V and J genes by comparing TCR nucleotide sequences with IMGT/GENE-DB human TR gene sequences. The TCRdist pipeline was used in a later analysis to assign CDR3 sequences and most-parsimonious VDJ recombination scenarios. In a later analysis, every TCR beta chain was defined by the combination of its CDR3 amino acid sequence and its V-gene family, and reads without a unique V-gene family were dropped. To address suspected cross-contamination and a sequencing artifact, a later analysis removed approximately 600 highly shared, low-generation-probability nucleotide sequences. In a later analysis, a clonal expansion index was calculated for each public chain from normalized within-repertoire ranks of inferred template counts. A later analysis computed generation probabilities with a VDJ recombination model fitted to out-of-frame rearrangements, and checked the results against IGoR. In a later analysis, TCR-TCR, TCR-HLA and TCR-CMV co-occurrence was scored with hypergeometric tests, and a repertoire-size bias correction was applied to TCR pairs. In a later analysis, false discovery rates were estimated by permuting HLA or CMV assignments 20 times. A later analysis grouped co-occurring TCRs with DBSCAN, adding TCRdist sequence similarity when clustering within HLA-allele-positive subsets. Repertoires with fewer than 30,000 or more than 120,000 public chains, plus five repertoires with anomalous nucleotide sharing, were excluded from co-occurrence clustering. The immuneACCESS repertoire file appears here via TCRdb, limited to in-frame rearrangements. These files lack a portion of the clones; in checked studies, under half of the deficit traces to unresolved V genes, and the cause of the others is not known. The DNA gave D and trimming, while V, J and clone size come from that table. The sample table holds 150,000 to 200,000 clones, of which over 60% were seen once. The ten largest account for roughly 0.99% of the sample.

The germline V gene (reference sequence) provides CDR1 LNHDA and CDR2 SQIVND. The CDR3, cysteine through phenylalanine, is 14 amino acids long. The sequence is cut down to CDR3 DNA, 42 bases in frame from base 1. Unmatched junction bases come to 2, with V trimmed by 1 base and J by 7 bases. A remark on this clone: Its binding antigen is unknown. No much larger clone is present one base from it, and per-base qualities are unavailable.

The cohort was made up of roughly 670 healthy bone marrow donors. All cohort members were sampled while nominally healthy, although unrecorded immune exposures were likely present. The donor tested CMV seronegative and was one of the 352 seronegative cohort members. A peripheral blood sample was provided by each donor, and peripheral blood mononuclear cells were used for TCR beta sequencing. The Qiagen DNeasy Blood Extraction Kit was used to extract genomic DNA from the blood cell samples. The rearrangement joined TRBV19 to TRBJ2-1, and TRBD2 aligns with 9 junction nucleotides. Source material: PBMCs. The receptor comes from a woman aged 40 to 50 in good health and CMV-seronegative. The CDR3 is CASSIGGRVNEQFF. The bases are TGTGCCAGTAGTATAGGCGGGAGGGTTAATGAGCAGTTCTTC.